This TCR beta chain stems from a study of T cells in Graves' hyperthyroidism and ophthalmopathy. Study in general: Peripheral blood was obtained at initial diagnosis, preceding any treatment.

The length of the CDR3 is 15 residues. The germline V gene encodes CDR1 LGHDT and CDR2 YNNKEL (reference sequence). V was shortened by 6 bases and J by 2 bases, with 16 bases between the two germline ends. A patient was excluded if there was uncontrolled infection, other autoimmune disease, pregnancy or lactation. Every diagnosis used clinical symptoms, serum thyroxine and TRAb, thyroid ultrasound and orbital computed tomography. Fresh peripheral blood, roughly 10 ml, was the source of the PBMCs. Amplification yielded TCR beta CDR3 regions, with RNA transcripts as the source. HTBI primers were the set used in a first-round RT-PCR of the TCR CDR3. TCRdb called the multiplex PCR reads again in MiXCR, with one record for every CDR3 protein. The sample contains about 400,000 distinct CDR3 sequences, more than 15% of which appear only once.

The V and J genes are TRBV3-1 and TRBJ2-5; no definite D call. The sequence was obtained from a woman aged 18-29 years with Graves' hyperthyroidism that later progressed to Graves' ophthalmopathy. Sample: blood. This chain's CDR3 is CASRKPGVGQETQYF. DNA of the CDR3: TGTGCCAGCAGGAAACCAGGCGTCGGGCAAGAGACCCAGTACTTC.